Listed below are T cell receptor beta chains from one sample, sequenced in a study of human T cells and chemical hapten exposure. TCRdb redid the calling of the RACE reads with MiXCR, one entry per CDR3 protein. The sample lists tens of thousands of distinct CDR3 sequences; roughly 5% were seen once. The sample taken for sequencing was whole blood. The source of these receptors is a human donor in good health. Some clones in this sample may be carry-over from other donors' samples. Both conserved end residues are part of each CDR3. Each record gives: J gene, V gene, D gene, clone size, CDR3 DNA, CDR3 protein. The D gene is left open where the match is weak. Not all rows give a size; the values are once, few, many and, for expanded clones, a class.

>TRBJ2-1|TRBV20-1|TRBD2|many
TGCAGTGCTAGTTCCCCGGGACTAGCTGAGTACAATGAGCAGTTCTTC
CSASSPGLAEYNEQFF
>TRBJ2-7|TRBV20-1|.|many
TGCAGTGCTAGAGATGGGGCAGGGGCGAGCTACGAGCAGTACTTC
CSARDGAGASYEQYF
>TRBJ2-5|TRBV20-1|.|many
TGCAGTGCCAGACAGGCTGGGGAGACCCAGTACTTC
CSARQAGETQYF
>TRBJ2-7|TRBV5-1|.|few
TGCGCCAGCAGCTTGGAGGGGTCCCACTCCTACGAGCAGTACTTC
CASSLEGSHSYEQYF
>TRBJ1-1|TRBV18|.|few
TGTGCCAGCTCGCCGGCGATGAACACTGAAGCTTTCTTT
CASSPAMNTEAFF
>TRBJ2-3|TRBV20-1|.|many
TGCAGTGCTAGAGATCTGTCCGTAACCACAGATACGCAGTATTTT
CSARDLSVTTDTQYF
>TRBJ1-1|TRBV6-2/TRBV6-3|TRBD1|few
TGTGCCAGCAAAGACAGGGGCGGCAACACTGAAGCTTTCTTT
CASKDRGGNTEAFF
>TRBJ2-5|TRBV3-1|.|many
TGTGCCAGCAGCCAAGAACCGGCCGCCAAAGAGACCCAGTACTTC
CASSQEPAAKETQYF
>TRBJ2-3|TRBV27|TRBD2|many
TGTGCCAGCAGCGAGACTAGCGCCGCACATACGCAGTATTTT
CASSETSAAHTQYF
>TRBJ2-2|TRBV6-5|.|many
TGTGCCAGCGCTCTAACTCTTGACAGCACCGGGGAGCTGTTTTTT
CASALTLDSTGELFF
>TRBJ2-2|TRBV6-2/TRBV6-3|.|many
TGTGCCAGTCTACTAAAAGTGACCGGGGAGCTGTTTTTT
CASLLKVTGELFF
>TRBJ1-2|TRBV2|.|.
TGTGCCAGCAGCCGGCCGGCAGCTTATGGCTACACCTTC
CASSRPAAYGYTF
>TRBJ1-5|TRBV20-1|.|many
TGCAGTGCTAGAGAAATAGATAGCAATCAGCCCCAGCATTTT
CSAREIDSNQPQHF
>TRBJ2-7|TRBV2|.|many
TGTGCCAGCAGTGAAGCGGGGTACGAGCAGTACTTC
CASSEAGYEQYF
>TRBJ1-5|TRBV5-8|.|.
TGTGCCAGCAGCTTCTCCCTCGGTAGCAATCAGCCCCAGCATTTT
CASSFSLGSNQPQHF
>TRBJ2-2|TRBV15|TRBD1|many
TGTGCCACCAACACCGGGACAGGGGGCTTGGGGGAGCTGTTTTTT
CATNTGTGGLGELFF
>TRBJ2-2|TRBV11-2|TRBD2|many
TGTGCCAGCACCTCTCTGATGGGACTAGCGGGAAGGGATTCGAACACCGGGGAGCTGTTTTTT
CASTSLMGLAGRDSNTGELFF
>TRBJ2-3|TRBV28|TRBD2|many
TGTGCCAGCACTTCTAAGGGTAGCGGGAGCCCTGATACGCAGTATTTT
CASTSKGSGSPDTQYF
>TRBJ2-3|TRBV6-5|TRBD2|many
TGTGCCACCAGAAGCGGGGGCCTCAGCACAGATACGCAGTATTTT
CATRSGGLSTDTQYF
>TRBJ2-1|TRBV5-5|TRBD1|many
TGTGCCAGCAGCCATGACAGGGTGAATGAGCAGTTCTTC
CASSHDRVNEQFF
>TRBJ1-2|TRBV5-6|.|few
TGTGCCAGCAGCTTGGACAGGGCCTATGGCTACACCTTC
CASSLDRAYGYTF
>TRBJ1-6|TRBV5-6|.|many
TGTGCCAGCAGCACGGGGTATAGGGCCATGCGCCCCCTCCACTTT
CASSTGYRAMRPLHF
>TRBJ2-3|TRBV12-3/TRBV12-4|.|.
TGTGCCAGCAGGTTAGACGGGGTTAGTACGCAGTATTTT
CASRLDGVSTQYF
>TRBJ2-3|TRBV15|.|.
TGTGCCACCTCGTACAGGGACACAGATACGCAGTATTTT
CATSYRDTDTQYF
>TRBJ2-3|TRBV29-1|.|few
TGCAGCGTGGGAGAAGGCGGCGATACGCAGTATTTT
CSVGEGGDTQYF
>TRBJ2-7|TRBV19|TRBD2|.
TGTGCCAGTAGTATTACCCGAGCAGCGGGAGACGGGGAGCAGTACTTC
CASSITRAAGDGEQYF
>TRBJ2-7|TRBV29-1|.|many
TGCAGCGTTGAAGATGGATTCCACGAGCAGTACTTC
CSVEDGFHEQYF
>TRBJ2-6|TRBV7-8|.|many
TGTGCCAGCAGCCGACCTGAGACTGGGGCCAACGTCCTGACTTTC
CASSRPETGANVLTF
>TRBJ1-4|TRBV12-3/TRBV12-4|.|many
TGTGCCAGCAGTTTATCCGAGAAGCTGTTTTTT
CASSLSEKLFF
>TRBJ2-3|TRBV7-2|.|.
TGTGCCAGCAGCCGCTCCAGACAGGTGTCCACAGATACGCAGTATTTT
CASSRSRQVSTDTQYF
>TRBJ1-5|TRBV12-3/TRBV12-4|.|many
TGTGCCAGCAGTTTAGTGTGGGGGAGCAATCAGCCCCAGCATTTT
CASSLVWGSNQPQHF
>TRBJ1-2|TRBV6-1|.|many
TGTGCCAGCATTTCGACAGGTACCTATGGCTACACCTTC
CASISTGTYGYTF
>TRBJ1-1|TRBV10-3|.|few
TGTGCCATCAGGGGGCATTCGGGGGGGATGAACACTGAAGCTTTCTTT
CAIRGHSGGMNTEAFF
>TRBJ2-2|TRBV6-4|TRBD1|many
TGTGCCAGTAGCGCCGGGACAGATACCGGGGAGCTGTTTTTT
CASSAGTDTGELFF
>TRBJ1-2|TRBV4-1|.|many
TGCGCCAGCAGCCCGACAGCGCTTAACTATGGCTACACCTTC
CASSPTALNYGYTF
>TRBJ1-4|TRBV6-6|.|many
TGTGCCAGCAGGGGAAAGAATGAAAAACTGTTTTTT
CASRGKNEKLFF
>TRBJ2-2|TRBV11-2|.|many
TGTGCCTTTGCGGGCGGCCCAACCGGGGAGCTGTTTTTT
CAFAGGPTGELFF
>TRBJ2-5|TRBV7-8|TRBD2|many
TGTGCCAGCAGCCCCCGAGGTCGGGCGGGGGAAGCCCAAGAGACCCAGTACTTC
CASSPRGRAGEAQETQYF
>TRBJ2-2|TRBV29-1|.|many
TGCAGCGTCCCCGGCACGGCGAACACCGGGGAGCTGTTTTTT
CSVPGTANTGELFF
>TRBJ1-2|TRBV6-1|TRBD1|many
TGTGCCAGCAGTGAACGGGCAGGGGGAAGCTATGGCTACACCTTC
CASSERAGGSYGYTF
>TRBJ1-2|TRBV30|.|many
TGTGCCTGGAGGGGGCGTTATGGCTACACCTTC
CAWRGRYGYTF
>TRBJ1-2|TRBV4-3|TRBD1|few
TGCGCCAGCAGCAAATGGACAGGGGTCGGCTACACCTTC
CASSKWTGVGYTF